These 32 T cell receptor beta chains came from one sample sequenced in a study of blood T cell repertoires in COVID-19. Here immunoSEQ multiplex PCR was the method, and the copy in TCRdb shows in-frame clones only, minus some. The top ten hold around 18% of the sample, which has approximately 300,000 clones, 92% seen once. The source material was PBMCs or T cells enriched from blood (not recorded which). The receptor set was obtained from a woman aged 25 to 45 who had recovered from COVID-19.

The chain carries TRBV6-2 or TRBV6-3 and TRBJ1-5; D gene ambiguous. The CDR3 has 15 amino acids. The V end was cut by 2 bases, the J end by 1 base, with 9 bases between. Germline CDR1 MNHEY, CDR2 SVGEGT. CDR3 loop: CASSYVRVSNQPQHF. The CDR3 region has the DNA TGTGCCAGCAGTTACGTCCGGGTAAGCAATCAGCCCCAGCATTTT.

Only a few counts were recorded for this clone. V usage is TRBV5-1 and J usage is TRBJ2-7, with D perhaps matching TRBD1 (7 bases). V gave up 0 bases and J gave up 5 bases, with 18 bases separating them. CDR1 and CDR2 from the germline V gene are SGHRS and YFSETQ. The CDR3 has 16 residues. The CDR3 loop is CASSLEAGAGGNEQYF. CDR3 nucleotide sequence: TGCGCCAGCAGCTTGGAGGCGGGTGCAGGGGGGAACGAGCAGTACTTC. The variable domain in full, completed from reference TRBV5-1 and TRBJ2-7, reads KAGVTQTPRYLIKTRGQQVTLSCSPISGHRSVSWYQQTPGQGLQFLFEYFSETQRNKGNFPGRFSGRQFSNSRSEMNVSTLELGDSALYLCASSLEAGAGGNEQYFGPGTRLTVT.

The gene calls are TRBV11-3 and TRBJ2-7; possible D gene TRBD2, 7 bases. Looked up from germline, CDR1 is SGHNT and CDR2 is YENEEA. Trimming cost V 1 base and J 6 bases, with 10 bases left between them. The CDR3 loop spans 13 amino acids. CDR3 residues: CASSLGGGAEQYF. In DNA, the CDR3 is TGTGCCAGCAGCTTAGGAGGGGGGGCCGAGCAGTACTTC. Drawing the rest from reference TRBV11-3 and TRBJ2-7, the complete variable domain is EAGVVQSPRYKIIEKKQPVAFWCNPISGHNTLYWYLQNLGQGPELLIRYENEEAVDDSQLPKDRFSAERLKGVDSTLKIQPAELGDSAVYLCASSLGGGAEQYFGPGTRLTVT.

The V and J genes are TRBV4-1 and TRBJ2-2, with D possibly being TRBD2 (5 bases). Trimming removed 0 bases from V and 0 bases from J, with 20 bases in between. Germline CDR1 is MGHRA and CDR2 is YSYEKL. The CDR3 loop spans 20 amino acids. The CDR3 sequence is CASSQDAPLRVASNTGELFF. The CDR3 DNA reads TGCGCCAGCAGCCAAGATGCCCCCCTGCGGGTAGCTTCGAACACCGGGGAGCTGTTTTTT.

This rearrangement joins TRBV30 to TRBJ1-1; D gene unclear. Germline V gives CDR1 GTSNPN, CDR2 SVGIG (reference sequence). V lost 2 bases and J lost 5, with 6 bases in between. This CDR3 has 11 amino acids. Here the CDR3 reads CAWSSRTEAFF. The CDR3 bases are TGTGCCTGGAGTTCACGGACTGAAGCTTTCTTT.

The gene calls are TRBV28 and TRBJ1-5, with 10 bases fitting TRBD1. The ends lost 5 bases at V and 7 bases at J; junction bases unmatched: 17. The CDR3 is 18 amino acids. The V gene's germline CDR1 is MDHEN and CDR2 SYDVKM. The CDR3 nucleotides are TGTGCCAGCAGTCGCCCGGGGACAGGGGATTTGAGGATCCAGCCCCAGCATTTT. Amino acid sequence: CASSRPGTGDLRIQPQHF.

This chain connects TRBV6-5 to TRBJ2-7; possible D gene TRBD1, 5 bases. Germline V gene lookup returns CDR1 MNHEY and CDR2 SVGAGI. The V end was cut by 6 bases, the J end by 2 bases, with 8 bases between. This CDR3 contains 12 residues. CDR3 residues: CASRTVTYEQYF. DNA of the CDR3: TGTGCCAGCAGGACAGTTACCTACGAGCAGTACTTC.

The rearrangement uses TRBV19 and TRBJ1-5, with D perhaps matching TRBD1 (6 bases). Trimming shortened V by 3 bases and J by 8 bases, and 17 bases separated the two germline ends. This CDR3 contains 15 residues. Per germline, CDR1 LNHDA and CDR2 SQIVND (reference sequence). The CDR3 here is CASSMLRDYREPQHF. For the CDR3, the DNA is TGTGCCAGTAGTATGCTTCGGGACTACAGGGAGCCCCAGCATTTT.

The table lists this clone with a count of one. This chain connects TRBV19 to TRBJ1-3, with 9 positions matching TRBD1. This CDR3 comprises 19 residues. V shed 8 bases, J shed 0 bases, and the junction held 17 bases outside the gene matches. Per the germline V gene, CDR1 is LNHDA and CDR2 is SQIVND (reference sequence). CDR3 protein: CASPRRDRARESSGNTIYF. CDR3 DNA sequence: TGTGCCAGTCCTAGACGGGACAGGGCCCGGGAGAGCTCTGGAAACACCATATATTTT.

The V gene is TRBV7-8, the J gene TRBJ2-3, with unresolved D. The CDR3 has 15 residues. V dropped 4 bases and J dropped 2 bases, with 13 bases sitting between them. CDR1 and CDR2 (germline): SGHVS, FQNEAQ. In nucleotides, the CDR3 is TGTGCCAGCAGCTCAACTGACACCTCCACAGATACGCAGTATTTT. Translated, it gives CASSSTDTSTDTQYF.

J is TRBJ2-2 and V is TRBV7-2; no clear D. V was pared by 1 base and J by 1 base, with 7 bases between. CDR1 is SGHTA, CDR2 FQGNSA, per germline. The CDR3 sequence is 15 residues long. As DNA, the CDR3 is TGTGCCAGCAGCTTAGATCCTATGAACACCGGGGAGCTGTTTTTT. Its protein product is CASSLDPMNTGELFF.

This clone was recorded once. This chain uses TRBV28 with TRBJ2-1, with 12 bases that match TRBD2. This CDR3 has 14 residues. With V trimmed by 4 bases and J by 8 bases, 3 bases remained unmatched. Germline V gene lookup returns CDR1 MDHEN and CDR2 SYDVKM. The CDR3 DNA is TGTGCCAGCAGTTCTAGCGGGAGGGGTGATGAGCAGTTCTTC. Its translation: CASSSSGRGDEQFF.

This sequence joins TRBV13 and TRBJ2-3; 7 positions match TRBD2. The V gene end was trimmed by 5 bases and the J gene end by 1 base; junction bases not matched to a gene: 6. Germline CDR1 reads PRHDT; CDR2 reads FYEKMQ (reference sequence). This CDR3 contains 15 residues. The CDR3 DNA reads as TGTGCCAGCAGCCCTGGGCTAGCGGGCACAGATACGCAGTATTTT. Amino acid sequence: CASSPGLAGTDTQYF.

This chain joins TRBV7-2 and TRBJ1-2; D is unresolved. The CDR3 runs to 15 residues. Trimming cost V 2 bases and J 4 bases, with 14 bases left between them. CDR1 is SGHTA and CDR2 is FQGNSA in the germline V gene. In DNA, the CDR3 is TGTGCCAGCAGCTTATCAGCGTCGATTTCCTATGGCTACACCTTC. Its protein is CASSLSASISYGYTF.

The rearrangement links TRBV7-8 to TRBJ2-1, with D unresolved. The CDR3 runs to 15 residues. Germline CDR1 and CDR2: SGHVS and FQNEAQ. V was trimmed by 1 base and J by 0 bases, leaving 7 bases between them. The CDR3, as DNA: TGTGCCAGCAGCTTAGAGCCGAGCTCCTACAATGAGCAGTTCTTC. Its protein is CASSLEPSSYNEQFF.

The CDR3 loop reads CASSGRDRADTEAFF. For the CDR3, the DNA is TGTGCCAGTAGTGGCCGGGACAGGGCGGACACTGAAGCTTTCTTT. The rearrangement links TRBV19 to TRBJ1-1; 9 positions match TRBD1. The CDR3 length is 15 residues. The germline V gene has CDR1 LNHDA and CDR2 SQIVND (reference sequence). J gave up 3 bases and V 5 bases, and 7 bases lay outside the gene matches.

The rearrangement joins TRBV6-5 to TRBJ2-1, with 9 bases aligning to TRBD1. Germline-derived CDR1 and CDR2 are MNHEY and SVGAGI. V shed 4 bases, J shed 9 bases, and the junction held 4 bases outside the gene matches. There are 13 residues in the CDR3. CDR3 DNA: TGTGCCAGCAGTTGGGGACAGGGCTTTGAGCAGTTCTTC. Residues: CASSWGQGFEQFF.

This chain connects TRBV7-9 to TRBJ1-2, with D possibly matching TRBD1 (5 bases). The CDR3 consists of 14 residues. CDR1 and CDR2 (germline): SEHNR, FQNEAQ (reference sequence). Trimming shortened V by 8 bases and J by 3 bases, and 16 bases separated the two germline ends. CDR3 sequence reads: CASGKGQLDYGYTF. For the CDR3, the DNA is TGTGCCAGCGGGAAGGGGCAGCTGGACTATGGCTACACCTTC.

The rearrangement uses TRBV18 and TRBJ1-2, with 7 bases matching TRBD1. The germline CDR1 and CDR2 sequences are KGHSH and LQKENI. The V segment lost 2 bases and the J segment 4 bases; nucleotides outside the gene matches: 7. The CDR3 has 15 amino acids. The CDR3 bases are TGTGCCAGCTCACCAGCCGTTGGACAGGTCTATGGCTACACCTTC. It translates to CASSPAVGQVYGYTF.

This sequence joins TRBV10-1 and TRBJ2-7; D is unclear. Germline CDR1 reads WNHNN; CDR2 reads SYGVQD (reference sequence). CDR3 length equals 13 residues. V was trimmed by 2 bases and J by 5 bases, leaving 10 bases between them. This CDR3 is CASSELEFDEQYF. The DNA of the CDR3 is TGCGCCAGCAGTGAGCTTGAGTTCGACGAGCAGTACTTC.

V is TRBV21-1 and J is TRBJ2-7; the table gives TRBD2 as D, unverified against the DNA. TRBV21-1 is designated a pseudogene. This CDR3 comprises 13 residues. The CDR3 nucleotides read TGTGCCACCGAAGCGGGGGGTCCCTACGAGCAGTACTTC. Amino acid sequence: CATEAGGPYEQYF.

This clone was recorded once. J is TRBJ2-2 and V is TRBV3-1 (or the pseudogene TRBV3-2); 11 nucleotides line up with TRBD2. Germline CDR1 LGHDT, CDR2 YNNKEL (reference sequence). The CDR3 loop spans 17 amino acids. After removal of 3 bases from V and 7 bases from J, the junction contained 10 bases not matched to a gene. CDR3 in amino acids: CASSHPQLAGEGGELFF. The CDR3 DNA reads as TGTGCCAGCAGCCATCCCCAACTAGCGGGAGAGGGCGGGGAGCTGTTTTTT.

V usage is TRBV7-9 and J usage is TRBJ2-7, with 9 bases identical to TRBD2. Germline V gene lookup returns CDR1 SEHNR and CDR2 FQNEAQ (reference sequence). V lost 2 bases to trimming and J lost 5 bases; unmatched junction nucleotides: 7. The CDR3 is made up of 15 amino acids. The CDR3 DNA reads TGTGCCAGCAGCTTAAAGGCTAGCGGGACCCACGAGCAGTACTTC. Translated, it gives CASSLKASGTHEQYF.

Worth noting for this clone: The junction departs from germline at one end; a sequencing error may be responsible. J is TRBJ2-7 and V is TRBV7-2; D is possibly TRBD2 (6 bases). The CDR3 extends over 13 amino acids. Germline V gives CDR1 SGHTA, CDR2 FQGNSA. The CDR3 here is CASSHGGAGTPFF. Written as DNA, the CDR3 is TGTGCCAGCAGCCACGGGGGTGCGGGAACTCCTTTCTTC.

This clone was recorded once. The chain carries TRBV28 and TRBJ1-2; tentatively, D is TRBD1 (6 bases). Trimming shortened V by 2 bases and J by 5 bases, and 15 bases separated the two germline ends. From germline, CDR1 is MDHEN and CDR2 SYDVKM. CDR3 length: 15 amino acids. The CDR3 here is CASSLRAGAYYGYTF. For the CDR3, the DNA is TGTGCCAGCAGTTTAAGGGCAGGGGCCTATTATGGCTACACCTTC.

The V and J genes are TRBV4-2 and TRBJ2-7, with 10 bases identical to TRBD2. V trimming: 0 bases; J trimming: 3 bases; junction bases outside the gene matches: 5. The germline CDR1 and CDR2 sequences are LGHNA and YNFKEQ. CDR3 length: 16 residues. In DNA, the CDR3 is TGTGCCAGCAGCCAAGATCGGGGACTAGCGTACTACGAGCAGTACTTC. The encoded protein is CASSQDRGLAYYEQYF.

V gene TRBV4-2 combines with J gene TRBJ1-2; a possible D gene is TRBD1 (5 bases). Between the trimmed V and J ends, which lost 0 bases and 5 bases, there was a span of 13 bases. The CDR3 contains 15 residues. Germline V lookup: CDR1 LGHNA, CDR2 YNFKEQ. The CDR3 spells CASSQDSQGSYGYTF. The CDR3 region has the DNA TGTGCCAGCAGCCAAGATAGTCAGGGAAGTTATGGCTACACCTTC.

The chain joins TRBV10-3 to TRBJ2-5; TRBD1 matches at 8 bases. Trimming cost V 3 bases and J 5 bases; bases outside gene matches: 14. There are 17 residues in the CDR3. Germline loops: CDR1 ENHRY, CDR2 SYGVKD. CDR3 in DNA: TGTGCCATCAGTGACCTCTCCCTCGACAGGGGTAGGGAGACCCAGTACTTC. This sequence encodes CAISDLSLDRGRETQYF.

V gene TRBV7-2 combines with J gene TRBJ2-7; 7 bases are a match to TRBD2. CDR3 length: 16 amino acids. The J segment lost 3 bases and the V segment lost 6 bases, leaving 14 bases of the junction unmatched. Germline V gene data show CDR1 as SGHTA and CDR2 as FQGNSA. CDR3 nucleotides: TGTGCCAGCAGAAACCCATGGGAGGGTGCGGTCTACGAGCAGTACTTC. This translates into CASRNPWEGAVYEQYF. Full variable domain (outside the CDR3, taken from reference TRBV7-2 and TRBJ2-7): GAGVSQSPSNKVTEKGKDVELRCDPISGHTALYWYRQSLGQGLEFLIYFQGNSAPDKSGLPSDRFSAERTGGSVSTLTIQRTQQEDSAVYLCASRNPWEGAVYEQYFGPGTRLTVT.

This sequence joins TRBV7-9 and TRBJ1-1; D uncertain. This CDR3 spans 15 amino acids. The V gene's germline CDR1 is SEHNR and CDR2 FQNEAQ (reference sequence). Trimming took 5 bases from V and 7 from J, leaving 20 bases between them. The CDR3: CASSQQQSGSHEAFF. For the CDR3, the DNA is TGTGCCAGCAGCCAACAACAGTCGGGATCCCATGAAGCTTTCTTT.

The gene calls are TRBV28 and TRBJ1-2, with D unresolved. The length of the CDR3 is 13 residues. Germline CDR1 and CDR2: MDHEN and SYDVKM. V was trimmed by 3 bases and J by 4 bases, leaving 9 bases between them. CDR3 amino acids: CASSFKPSYGYTF. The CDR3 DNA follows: TGTGCCAGCAGTTTTAAGCCCTCCTATGGCTACACCTTC.

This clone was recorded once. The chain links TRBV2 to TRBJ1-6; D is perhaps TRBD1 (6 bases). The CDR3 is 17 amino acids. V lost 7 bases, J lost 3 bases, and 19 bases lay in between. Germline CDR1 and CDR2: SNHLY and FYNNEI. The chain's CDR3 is CASIRSAGAIYNSPLHF. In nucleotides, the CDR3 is TGTGCCAGCATCCGTTCGGCAGGGGCAATCTATAATTCACCCCTCCACTTT.